This T cell receptor beta chain was captured in a study of shared clonotypes between healthy human individuals. This CDR3 comprises 14 residues. The ends were cut back, 6 bases at V and 3 bases at J, with 15 bases in the middle. Germline CDR1 LNHDA, CDR2 SQIVND (reference sequence). Original processing methods: ImmunoSEQ supplied junction-only sequences lacking quality scores, so filtering was different. Some clones are missing from TCRdb's copy, which holds only in-frame ones; the method was immunoSEQ multiplex PCR. That table gives V, J and clone size, and the DNA gave D and trimming. This sample carries about 490,000 clones, 75% to 85% of them seen once, and the ten largest clones take over 10%. Donors comprised healthy HIV-negative adults lacking recent acute infections or vaccinations. Unsorted samples, those not sorted, used approximately 100 million PBMCs for genomic DNA.

The TCR was taken from a woman in her thirties or forties in good health. Some clones in this sample may be carry-over from other donors' samples. V gene TRBV19 combines with J gene TRBJ2-7; TRBD2 is a possible D gene (6 bases). Sequencing was done on a sample of PBMCs. The CDR3 sequence is CASSSGSRIYEQYF. CDR3 bases: TGTGCCAGTAGCTCCGGGAGTAGGATCTACGAGCAGTACTTC.